This T cell receptor (beta chain) was sequenced during a study of blood T cell repertoires in COVID-19. Study information: T cells, B-cell-depleted T cells, or PBMCs supplied cDNA or gDNA.

This CDR3 contains 15 residues. The V segment lost 5 bases and the J segment 7 bases; nucleotides outside the gene matches: 13. CDR1 and CDR2 (germline): MNHEY, SVGEGT. Measured with immunoSEQ multiplex PCR; TCRdb has only the in-frame clones, and not every one. The sample holds fewer than 50,000 clones, around 90% seen once. The V gene is TRBV6-2 or TRBV6-3, the J gene TRBJ1-2; TRBD1 matches 7 bases. Sequencing input: peripheral blood. The clonotype comes from a man over 45 with active COVID-19. The CDR3 spells CASSRQGGPAGGYTF. The CDR3 DNA reads TGTGCCAGCAGTCGCCAGGGGGGCCCGGCAGGTGGCTACACCTTC.